This is a list of T cell receptor beta chains from one sample in a study of blood T cell repertoires in COVID-19. Repertoires were generated with immunoSEQ multiplex PCR, while TCRdb's copy carries only in-frame clones and drops some. Found here are around 160,000 clones, around 89% of them singletons; the top ten hold more than 1%. The sequenced sample was PBMCs or T cells enriched from blood (not recorded which). The receptors were gathered from a woman in her twenties or thirties with acute COVID-19. CDR3s include the opening cysteine and the closing phenylalanine or tryptophan. A D gene is named only where the DNA matches it firmly. For some rows the clone size is stated as once, few or many, or as a class when expanded; others skip it.

cdr3_nt: TGTGCCAGCACGACAGGGCCGGGGGGCTACACCTTC
cdr3_aa: CASTTGPGGYTF
d_call: TRBD1
j_call: TRBJ1-2
clone_size: .
v_call: TRBV28

cdr3_nt: TGTGCCAGCAGCGTAGCGCCGGGAGGGGTCAATGAGCAGTTCTTC
cdr3_aa: CASSVAPGGVNEQFF
d_call: TRBD2
j_call: TRBJ2-1
clone_size: .
v_call: TRBV9

cdr3_nt: TGTGCCAGCAGTGACTACGGGGGCTCCTACAATGAGCAGTTCTTC
cdr3_aa: CASSDYGGSYNEQFF
d_call: .
j_call: TRBJ2-1
clone_size: .
v_call: TRBV6-4

cdr3_nt: TGCGCCAGCAGTAGCGGACTAGCGGGAGGGGAGCAGTTCTTC
cdr3_aa: CASSSGLAGGEQFF
d_call: TRBD2
j_call: TRBJ2-1
clone_size: .
v_call: TRBV5-1

cdr3_nt: TGCGCCAGCAAATCAGGGGCGACTGAAGCTTTCTTT
cdr3_aa: CASKSGATEAFF
d_call: .
j_call: TRBJ1-1
clone_size: .
v_call: TRBV10-2

cdr3_nt: TGTGCCAGTAGTCACTACCCAGGGACAACTAATGAAAAACTGTTTTTT
cdr3_aa: CASSHYPGTTNEKLFF
d_call: .
j_call: TRBJ1-4
clone_size: .
v_call: TRBV19

cdr3_nt: TGTGCCAGCAGCTCCGGGGACAGTGGGTATGGCTACACCTTC
cdr3_aa: CASSSGDSGYGYTF
d_call: TRBD1
j_call: TRBJ1-2
clone_size: .
v_call: TRBV5-6

cdr3_nt: TGCAGCGTTGAAGCGAGGGGAGGCACTGAAGCTTTCTTT
cdr3_aa: CSVEARGGTEAFF
d_call: .
j_call: TRBJ1-1
clone_size: .
v_call: TRBV29-1

cdr3_nt: TGTGCCAGCTCCCTCGGGCTAAGTGAACAGGGGGAAGGCTACACCTTC
cdr3_aa: CASSLGLSEQGEGYTF
d_call: TRBD1
j_call: TRBJ1-2
clone_size: .
v_call: TRBV18

cdr3_nt: TGTGCCAGTAGGTCACAGGGGTCCGAGGAGCTGTTTTTT
cdr3_aa: CASRSQGSEELFF
d_call: TRBD1
j_call: TRBJ2-2
clone_size: .
v_call: TRBV19

cdr3_nt: TGTGCCAGCAGCTTGTGGTCGGGAGGTGGCACCTACGAGCAGTACTTC
cdr3_aa: CASSLWSGGGTYEQYF
d_call: TRBD2
j_call: TRBJ2-7
clone_size: .
v_call: TRBV5-5

cdr3_nt: TGTGCCTCCCAGGGGAACACTGAAGCTTTCTTT
cdr3_aa: CASQGNTEAFF
d_call: .
j_call: TRBJ1-1
clone_size: .
v_call: TRBV10-3

cdr3_nt: TGTGCCAGTAGTCCCCCCCCGGGCTCTGGGGCCAACGTCCTGACTTTC
cdr3_aa: CASSPPPGSGANVLTF
d_call: .
j_call: TRBJ2-6
clone_size: .
v_call: TRBV19

cdr3_nt: TGTGCCAGCAGTTGGACAGGGGGAAACACCATATATTTT
cdr3_aa: CASSWTGGNTIYF
d_call: TRBD1
j_call: TRBJ1-3
clone_size: .
v_call: TRBV2

cdr3_nt: TGTGCCAGCAACCTGGGACAGGCCTTCTACGAGCAGTACTTC
cdr3_aa: CASNLGQAFYEQYF
d_call: TRBD1
j_call: TRBJ2-7
clone_size: .
v_call: TRBV5-8

cdr3_nt: TGCGCCAGCAGCTTCCGGATCAACTCCGAGGTTTGGATCGAGCAGTACTTC
cdr3_aa: CASSFRINSEVWIEQYF
d_call: .
j_call: TRBJ2-7
clone_size: .
v_call: TRBV4-1

cdr3_nt: TGTGCCACTGCAAGCAGCGCAGACAGCACAGATACGCAGTATTTT
cdr3_aa: CATASSADSTDTQYF
d_call: .
j_call: TRBJ2-3
clone_size: .
v_call: TRBV10-3

cdr3_nt: TGTGCCACCGGGACAGGGTACAATGAGCAGTTCTTC
cdr3_aa: CATGTGYNEQFF
d_call: TRBD1
j_call: TRBJ2-1
clone_size: .
v_call: TRBV27

cdr3_nt: TGTGCCAGCAGCTTAGCAGTAGCTAACTATGGCTACACCTTC
cdr3_aa: CASSLAVANYGYTF
d_call: .
j_call: TRBJ1-2
clone_size: .
v_call: TRBV7-9

cdr3_nt: TGTGCCAGCAGCCCCCGGGAGTCGATGGACAATGAGCAGTTCTTC
cdr3_aa: CASSPRESMDNEQFF
d_call: .
j_call: TRBJ2-1
clone_size: .
v_call: TRBV7-9

cdr3_nt: TGTGCCAGCAGTTTTGAGTATAGCAATCAGCCCCAGCATTTT
cdr3_aa: CASSFEYSNQPQHF
d_call: .
j_call: TRBJ1-5
clone_size: .
v_call: TRBV28

cdr3_nt: TGTGCCAGCAGCTTAGTCGGCGGAACAATTCAAGAGACCCAGTACTTC
cdr3_aa: CASSLVGGTIQETQYF
d_call: .
j_call: TRBJ2-5
clone_size: .
v_call: TRBV7-2

cdr3_nt: TGTGCCAGCAGTGACTCGGCGGGCTATGGCTACACCTTC
cdr3_aa: CASSDSAGYGYTF
d_call: .
j_call: TRBJ1-2
clone_size: few
v_call: TRBV2

cdr3_nt: TGTGCCAGCGGAAAGACTGGGGGACTCCAGAACACCGGGGAGCTGTTTTTT
cdr3_aa: CASGKTGGLQNTGELFF
d_call: .
j_call: TRBJ2-2
clone_size: once
v_call: TRBV9

cdr3_nt: TGCAGGGTGGCGGAGGGGGCCACTGAAGCTTTCTTT
cdr3_aa: CRVAEGATEAFF
d_call: TRBD1
j_call: TRBJ1-1
clone_size: few
v_call: TRBV29-1

cdr3_nt: TGTGCCATCAGTGCCAGCGGGAGTAACAACGAGCAGTACTTC
cdr3_aa: CAISASGSNNEQYF
d_call: TRBD2
j_call: TRBJ2-7
clone_size: few
v_call: TRBV10-3

cdr3_nt: TGCGCCAGCAGCTTGGGACAGGGTTCCTACGAGCAGTACTTC
cdr3_aa: CASSLGQGSYEQYF
d_call: TRBD1
j_call: TRBJ2-7
clone_size: few
v_call: TRBV5-1

cdr3_nt: TGCAGTGCTAGTAAGGGGGAGGGTCCCTACGAGCAGTACTTC
cdr3_aa: CSASKGEGPYEQYF
d_call: .
j_call: TRBJ2-7
clone_size: .
v_call: TRBV20-1

cdr3_nt: TGTGCCAGTGCGAGCGGCCTAAACACCGGGGAGCTGTTTTTT
cdr3_aa: CASASGLNTGELFF
d_call: .
j_call: TRBJ2-2
clone_size: .
v_call: TRBV19

cdr3_nt: TGTGCCAGCAGCACGGGACAGCGAGAGACCCAGTACTTC
cdr3_aa: CASSTGQRETQYF
d_call: TRBD1
j_call: TRBJ2-5
clone_size: .
v_call: TRBV7-8

cdr3_nt: TGTGCCTGGACTCCAACAGGGGATTTCTACAATGAGCAGTTCTTC
cdr3_aa: CAWTPTGDFYNEQFF
d_call: TRBD1
j_call: TRBJ2-1
clone_size: once
v_call: TRBV30

cdr3_nt: TGTGCCAGCAGTTCAGAGTGGGGGCTCTGGGAGCAGTACTTC
cdr3_aa: CASSSEWGLWEQYF
d_call: .
j_call: TRBJ2-7
clone_size: once
v_call: TRBV6-5

cdr3_nt: TGTGCCAGCAGTGAACAGGGCTTGAACACTGAAGCTTTCTTT
cdr3_aa: CASSEQGLNTEAFF
d_call: .
j_call: TRBJ1-1
clone_size: .
v_call: TRBV2